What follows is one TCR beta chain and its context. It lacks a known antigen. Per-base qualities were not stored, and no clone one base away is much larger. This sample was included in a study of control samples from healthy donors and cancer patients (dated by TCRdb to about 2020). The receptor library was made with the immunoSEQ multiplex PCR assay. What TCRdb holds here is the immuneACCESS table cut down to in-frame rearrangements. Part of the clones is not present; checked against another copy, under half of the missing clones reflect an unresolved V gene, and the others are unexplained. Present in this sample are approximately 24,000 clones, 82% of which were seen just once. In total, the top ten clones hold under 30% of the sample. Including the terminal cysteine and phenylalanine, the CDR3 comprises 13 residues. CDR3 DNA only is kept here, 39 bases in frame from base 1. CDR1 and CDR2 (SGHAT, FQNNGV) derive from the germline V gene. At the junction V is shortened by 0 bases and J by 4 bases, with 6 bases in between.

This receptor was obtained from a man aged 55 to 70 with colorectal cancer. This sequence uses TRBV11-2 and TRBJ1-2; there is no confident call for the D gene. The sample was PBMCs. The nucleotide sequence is TGTGCCAGCAGCTTAGATCATTTCTATGGCTACACCTTC. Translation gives CASSLDHFYGYTF.